This paragraph covers one T cell receptor (beta chain) sequence. What this receptor recognizes is not known. Base-call qualities are not available, and no considerably larger clone is one nucleotide away. This sample was taken from a study of blood T cell repertoires in COVID-19 (dated by TCRdb to the early 2020s). For the wider study: Collaborator samples came from the United States, Italy and Spain and covered acute and convalescent phases of COVID-19. The material from the prospective study consisted of cDNA or gDNA derived from T cells, B-cell-depleted T cells, or PBMCs. Deeply sampled blood TCRbeta repertoires from subjects exposed to, actively infected with, or recovered from COVID-19 were included in the dataset. A freely available public database, intended as a resource for researchers studying the immune response to SARS-CoV-2, is where the repertoires were released. The samples were drawn from two sources: the first 160 participants of the ongoing ImmuneRACE study, and 1,000 to 1,500 subjects contributed by 6 global collaborators. A de-identified subject ID, COVID-19 status, age in years and sex were almost always included in the sample metadata. Where HLA class I and class II types were available, the types were taken from metadata supplied by the sample provider, not from assay-based typing. Study-wide findings and limitations: Clinical and demographic metadata were provided uncurated, with the amount varying by source and participant.

The CDR3 sequence holds 17 residues, the cysteine and phenylalanine included. The sequence is cut down to CDR3 DNA, 51 bases in frame from base 1. V and J are trimmed by 3 bases and 4 bases, and the gene matches miss 8 bases of the junction. CDR1 and CDR2 are drawn from the germline V gene: MGHRA, YSYEKL. Another Seattle source contributed samples from volunteer blood donors who had recovered from COVID-19. Each collaborating institution followed its own protocols to collect whole blood in K2EDTA tubes. For TCRbeta analysis, collaborators shipped samples in one of three forms: frozen whole blood, isolated PBMCs, or DNA extracted from either of those sample types. TCRbeta CDR3 regions were amplified from genomic DNA using the immunoSEQ Assay, a bias-controlled multiplex PCR. Turning to the authors' computational methods: The number of nucleated cells in each sample was estimated from the amplification of reference gene primers within the assay. To quantify the absolute abundance of each unique TCRbeta CDR3 rearrangement, sequence reads were collapsed and filtered. For each sample, productive Simpson clonality was calculated as the square root of Simpson's diversity index over productive rearrangements. The source is immuneACCESS, and TCRdb retained only in-frame sequences with V and J called. Part of the clones is not carried over; for the studies checked, unresolved V genes explain less than half of this, and the remainder is unexplained. V, J and clone size were drawn from that table, and D and trimming were deduced from the DNA. Here the sample has 300,000 to 350,000 clones; approximately 89% occur a single time. The ten largest clones add up to around 3.5% of the sample.

In this chain, TRBV4-1 is recombined with TRBJ2-2; the junction holds 10 bases that match TRBD2. This sequence was found in a woman younger than 35 who had recovered from COVID-19. Source material: peripheral blood. The nucleotide sequence is given as TGCGCCAGCAGCCAGTCGTCAGCGGGAGGGTTCACCGGGGAGCTGTTTTTT. This sequence encodes CASSQSSAGGFTGELFF.